The TCR beta chain under discussion was sequenced for a study of cytomegalovirus exposure and HLA in healthy donors. Clones were read by immunoSEQ multiplex PCR, and TCRdb kept only the in-frame ones, dropping some. The sample contains about 280,000 clones, around 86% of which appear only once. V lost 6 bases, J lost 5 bases, and 13 bases lay in between. This CDR3 has 13 amino acids. Germline V gene sequence: CDR1 ENHRY, CDR2 SYGVKD. Material for sequencing was PBMCs. The receptor was derived from a woman aged 18-29 years in good health and CMV-seronegative. The genes are TRBV10-3 and TRBJ1-1, with D perhaps matching TRBD1 (5 bases). For the CDR3, the DNA is TGTGCCATCAGCCAGGGAGGGGCTACTGAAGCTTTCTTT. This translates into CAISQGGATEAFF.